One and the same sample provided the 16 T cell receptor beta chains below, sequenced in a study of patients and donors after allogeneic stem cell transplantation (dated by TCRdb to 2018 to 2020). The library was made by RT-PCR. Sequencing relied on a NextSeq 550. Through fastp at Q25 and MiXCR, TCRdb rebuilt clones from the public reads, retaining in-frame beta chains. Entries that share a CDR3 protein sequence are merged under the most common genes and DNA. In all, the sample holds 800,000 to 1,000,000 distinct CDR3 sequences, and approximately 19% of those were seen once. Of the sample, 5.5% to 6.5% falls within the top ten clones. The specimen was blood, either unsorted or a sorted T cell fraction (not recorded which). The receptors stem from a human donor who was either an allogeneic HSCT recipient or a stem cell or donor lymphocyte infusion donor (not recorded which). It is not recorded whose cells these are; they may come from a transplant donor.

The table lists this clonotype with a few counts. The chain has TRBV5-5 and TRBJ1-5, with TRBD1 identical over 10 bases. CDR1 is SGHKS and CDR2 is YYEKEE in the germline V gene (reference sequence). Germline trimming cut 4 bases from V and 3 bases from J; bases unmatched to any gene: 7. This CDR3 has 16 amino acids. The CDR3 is CASSPTGTGANQPQHF. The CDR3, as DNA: TGTGCCAGCAGCCCGACCGGGACAGGGGCCAATCAGCCCCAGCATTTT.

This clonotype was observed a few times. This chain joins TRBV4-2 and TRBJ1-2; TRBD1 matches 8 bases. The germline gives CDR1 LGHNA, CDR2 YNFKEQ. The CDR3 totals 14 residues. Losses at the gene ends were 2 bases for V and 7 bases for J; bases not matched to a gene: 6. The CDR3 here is CASSQPTGDLGYTF. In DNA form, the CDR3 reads TGTGCCAGCAGCCAACCGACAGGGGACCTTGGCTACACCTTC.

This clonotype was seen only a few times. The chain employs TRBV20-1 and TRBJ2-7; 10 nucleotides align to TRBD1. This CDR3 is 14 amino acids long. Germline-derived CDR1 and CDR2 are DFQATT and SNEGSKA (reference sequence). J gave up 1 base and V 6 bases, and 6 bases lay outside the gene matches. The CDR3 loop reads CSATSGQGSYEQYF. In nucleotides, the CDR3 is TGCAGTGCAACCTCGGGACAGGGGTCCTACGAGCAGTACTTC.

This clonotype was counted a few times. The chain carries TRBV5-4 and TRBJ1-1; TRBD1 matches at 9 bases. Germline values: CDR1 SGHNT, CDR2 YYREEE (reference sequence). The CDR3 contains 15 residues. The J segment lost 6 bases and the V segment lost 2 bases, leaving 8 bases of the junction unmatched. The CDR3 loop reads CASSFPGQGRAEAFF. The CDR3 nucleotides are TGTGCCAGCAGCTTCCCGGGACAGGGTCGGGCTGAAGCTTTCTTT.

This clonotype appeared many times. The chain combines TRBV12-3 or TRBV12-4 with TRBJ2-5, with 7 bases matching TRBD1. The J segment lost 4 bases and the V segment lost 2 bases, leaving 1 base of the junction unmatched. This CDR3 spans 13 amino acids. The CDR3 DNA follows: TGTGCCAGCAGTTTAACAGGGGTAGAGACCCAGTACTTC. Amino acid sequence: CASSLTGVETQYF.

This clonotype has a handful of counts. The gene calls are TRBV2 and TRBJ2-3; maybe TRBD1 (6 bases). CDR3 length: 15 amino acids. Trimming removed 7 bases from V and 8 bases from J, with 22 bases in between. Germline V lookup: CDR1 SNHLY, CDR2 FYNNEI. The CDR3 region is CASNRDQGYEATQYF. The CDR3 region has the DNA TGTGCCAGCAACAGGGATCAGGGGTATGAGGCTACGCAGTATTTT.

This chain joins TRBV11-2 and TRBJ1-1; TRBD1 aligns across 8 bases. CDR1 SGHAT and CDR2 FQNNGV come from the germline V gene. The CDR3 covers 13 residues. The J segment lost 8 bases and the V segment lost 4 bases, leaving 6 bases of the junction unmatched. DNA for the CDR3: TGTGCCAGCAGCTACACCAGGGGGCCAGAAGCTTTCTTT. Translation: CASSYTRGPEAFF. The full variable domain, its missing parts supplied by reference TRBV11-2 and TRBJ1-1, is EAGVAQSPRYKIIEKRQSVAFWCNPISGHATLYWYQQILGQGPKLLIQFQNNGVVDDSQLPKDRFSAERLKGVDSTLKIQPAKLEDSAVYLCASSYTRGPEAFFGQGTRLTVV.

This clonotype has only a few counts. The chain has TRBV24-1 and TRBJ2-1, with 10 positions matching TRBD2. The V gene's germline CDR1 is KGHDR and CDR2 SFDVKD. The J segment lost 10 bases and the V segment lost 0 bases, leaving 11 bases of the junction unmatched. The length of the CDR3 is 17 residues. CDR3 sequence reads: CATSDLPRLAGEEEQFF. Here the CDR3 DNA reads TGTGCCACCAGTGATTTGCCGCGTCTAGCGGGAGAGGAGGAGCAGTTCTTC.

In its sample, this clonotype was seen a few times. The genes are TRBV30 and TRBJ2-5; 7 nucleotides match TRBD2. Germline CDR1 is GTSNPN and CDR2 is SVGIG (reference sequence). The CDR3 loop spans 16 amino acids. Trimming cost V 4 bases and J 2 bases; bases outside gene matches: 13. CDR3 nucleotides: TGTGCCTGGACCACCTCCCGCGGGAGAGGTCAAGAGACCCAGTACTTC. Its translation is CAWTTSRGRGQETQYF.

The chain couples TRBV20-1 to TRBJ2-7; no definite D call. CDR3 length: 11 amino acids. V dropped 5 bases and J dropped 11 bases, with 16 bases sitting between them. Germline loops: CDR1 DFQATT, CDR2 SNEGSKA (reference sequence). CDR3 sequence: CSAQVEVPEYF. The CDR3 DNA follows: TGCAGTGCTCAAGTCGAGGTCCCTGAGTACTTC.

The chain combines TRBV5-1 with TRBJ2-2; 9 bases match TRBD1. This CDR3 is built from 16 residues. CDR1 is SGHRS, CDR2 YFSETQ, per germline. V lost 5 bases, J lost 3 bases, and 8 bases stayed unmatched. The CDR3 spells CASSPPGQGYTGELFF. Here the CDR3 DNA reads TGCGCCAGCAGTCCTCCGGGACAGGGTTACACCGGGGAGCTGTTTTTT.

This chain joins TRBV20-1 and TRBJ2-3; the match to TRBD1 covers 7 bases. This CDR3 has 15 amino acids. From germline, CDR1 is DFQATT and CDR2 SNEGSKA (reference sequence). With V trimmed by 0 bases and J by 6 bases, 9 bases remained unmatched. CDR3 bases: TGCAGTGCTAGAGATGCCTCCGACAGGGCGGATACGCAGTATTTT. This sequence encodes CSARDASDRADTQYF.

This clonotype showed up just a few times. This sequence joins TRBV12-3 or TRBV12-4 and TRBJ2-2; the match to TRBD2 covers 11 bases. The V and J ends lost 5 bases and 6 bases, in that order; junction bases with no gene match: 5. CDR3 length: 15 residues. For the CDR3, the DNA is TGTGCCAGCAGTACCGGACTAGCGGGTCCCGGGGAGCTGTTTTTT. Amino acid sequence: CASSTGLAGPGELFF.

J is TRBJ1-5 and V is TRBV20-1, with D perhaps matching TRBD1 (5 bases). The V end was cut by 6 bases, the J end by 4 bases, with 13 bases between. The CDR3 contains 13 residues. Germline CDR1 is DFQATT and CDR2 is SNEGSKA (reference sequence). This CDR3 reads CSAYGTANQPQHF. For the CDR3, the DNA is TGCAGTGCCTACGGGACTGCTAATCAGCCCCAGCATTTT.

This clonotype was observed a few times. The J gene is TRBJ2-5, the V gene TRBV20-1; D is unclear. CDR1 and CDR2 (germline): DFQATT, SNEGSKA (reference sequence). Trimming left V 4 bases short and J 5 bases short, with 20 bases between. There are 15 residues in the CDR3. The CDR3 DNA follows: TGCAGTGCTACCGCCCGCAAATCCTATCAGGAGACCCAGTACTTC. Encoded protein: CSATARKSYQETQYF.

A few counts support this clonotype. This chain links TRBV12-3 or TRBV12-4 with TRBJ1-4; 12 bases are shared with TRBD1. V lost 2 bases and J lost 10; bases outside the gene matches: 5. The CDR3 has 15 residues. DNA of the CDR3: TGTGCCAGCAGTTTACGAGGGACAGGGGGCGTAAAACTGTTTTTT. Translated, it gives CASSLRGTGGVKLFF.